This TCR beta chain was recorded in a study of blood T cell repertoires in COVID-19. Turning to the study itself: Acute and convalescent COVID-19 specimens originated in the United States, Italy and Spain.

Per the original data handling: Estimated nucleated cell counts came from reference gene primer amplification. The protocol was immunoSEQ multiplex PCR, while the TCRdb copy is restricted to in-frame clones and leaves out a portion. From that table come the V and J calls and clone size; the DNA was used to work out D and trimming. This sample has approximately 210,000 clones, with 85% to 95% found just once. This CDR3 has 14 residues. CDR1 and CDR2 (germline): LGHDT, YNNKEL (reference sequence). V lost 0 bases and J lost 5, with 10 bases in between. The sample was peripheral blood. The rearrangement joins TRBV3-1 (or the pseudogene TRBV3-2) to TRBJ1-2; D uncertain. The source is a man aged 25-40 years with COVID-19, enrolled during active disease. The CDR3 is CASSQDPSTYGYTF. CDR3 coding DNA: TGTGCCAGCAGCCAAGATCCTAGCACTTATGGCTACACCTTC.